The 5 T cell receptor beta chains listed next were all sequenced from one sample in a study of cytomegalovirus exposure and HLA in healthy donors. Primers: 60 Vbeta forward and 13 Jbeta reverse. Measured with immunoSEQ multiplex PCR; TCRdb has only the in-frame clones, and not every one. Of 100,000 to 150,000 clones listed, approximately 82% are singletons. Sequenced: PBMCs. Source of these receptors: a young man in good health and CMV-seropositive.

CDR3 sequence: CASSQGQGAAGYTF. In DNA form, the CDR3 reads TGCGCCAGCAGCCAAGGACAGGGGGCAGCGGGCTACACCTTC. The chain joins TRBV4-1 to TRBJ1-2; 10 nucleotides agree with TRBD1. V lost 1 base to trimming and J lost 8 bases; unmatched junction nucleotides: 4. The CDR3 spans 14 residues. In germline, CDR1 is MGHRA, CDR2 YSYEKL.

The chain recombines TRBV6-5 with TRBJ1-1; D may be TRBD1 (5 bases). The germline V and J ends were trimmed by 4 bases and 2 bases, with 8 bases remaining between them. Germline loops: CDR1 MNHEY, CDR2 SVGAGI. The CDR3 contains 13 residues. The CDR3 nucleotides read TGTGCCAGCAGTTTACAGGCCAACACTGAAGCTTTCTTT. Protein product: CASSLQANTEAFF.

A word on this clone: Other DNA sequences within the sample encode an identical CDR3. The chain carries TRBV11-2 and TRBJ1-4; D uncertain. This CDR3 region has 13 residues. Trimming stripped 9 bases from V and 10 bases from J, with 18 bases between. Germline CDR1 is SGHAT and CDR2 is FQNNGV. CDR3 loop: CASSPEAVGKLFF. The CDR3 DNA sequence: TGTGCCAGTAGCCCCGAGGCGGTCGGAAAACTGTTTTTT.

The chain employs TRBV2 and TRBJ1-3; D is ambiguous. The CDR3 has 15 residues. The V end was cut by 2 bases, the J end by 0 bases, with 8 bases between. Germline V gene lookup returns CDR1 SNHLY and CDR2 FYNNEI. The CDR3 sequence: CASSESPSSGNTIYF. CDR3 DNA sequence: TGTGCCAGCAGTGAATCGCCGAGCTCTGGAAACACCATATATTTT.

This clone was detected only a few times. The chain combines TRBV19 with TRBJ1-1; D perhaps matches TRBD1 (5 bases). The CDR3 sequence is 12 residues long. V shed 1 base and J shed 11 bases, with 11 bases lying between them. Germline V gene sequence: CDR1 LNHDA, CDR2 SQIVND (reference sequence). The CDR3 protein is CASSIAIGAAFF. The CDR3 region has the DNA TGTGCCAGTAGTATAGCTATAGGGGCGGCTTTCTTT.